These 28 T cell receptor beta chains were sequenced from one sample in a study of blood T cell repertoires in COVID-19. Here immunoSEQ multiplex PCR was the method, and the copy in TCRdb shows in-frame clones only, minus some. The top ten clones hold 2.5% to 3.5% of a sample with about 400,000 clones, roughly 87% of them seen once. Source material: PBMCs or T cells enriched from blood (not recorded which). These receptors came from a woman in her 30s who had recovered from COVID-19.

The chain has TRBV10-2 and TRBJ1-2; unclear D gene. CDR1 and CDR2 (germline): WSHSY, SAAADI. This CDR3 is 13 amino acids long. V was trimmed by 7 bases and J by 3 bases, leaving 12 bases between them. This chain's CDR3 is CASNGRQDYGYTF. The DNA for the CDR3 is TGCGCCAGCAATGGCAGACAAGACTATGGCTACACCTTC.

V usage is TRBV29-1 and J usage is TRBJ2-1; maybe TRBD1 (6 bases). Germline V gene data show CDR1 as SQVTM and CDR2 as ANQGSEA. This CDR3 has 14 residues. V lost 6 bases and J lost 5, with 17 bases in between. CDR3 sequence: CSVQRGTGHNEQFF. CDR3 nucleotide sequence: TGCAGCGTCCAAAGGGGGACGGGACACAATGAGCAGTTCTTC.

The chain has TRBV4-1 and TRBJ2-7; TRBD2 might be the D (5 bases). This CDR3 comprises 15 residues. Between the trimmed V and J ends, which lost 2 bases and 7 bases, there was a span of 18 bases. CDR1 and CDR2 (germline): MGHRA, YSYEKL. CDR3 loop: CASSQLVWAPGEQYF. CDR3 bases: TGCGCCAGCAGCCAACTCGTCTGGGCCCCGGGGGAGCAGTACTTC.

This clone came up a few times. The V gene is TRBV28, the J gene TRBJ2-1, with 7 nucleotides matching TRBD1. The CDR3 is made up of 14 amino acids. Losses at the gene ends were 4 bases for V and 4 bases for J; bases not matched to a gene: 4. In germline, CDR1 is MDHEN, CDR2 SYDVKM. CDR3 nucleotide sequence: TGTGCCAGCAGTTCCGGACAGGCATACAATGAGCAGTTCTTC. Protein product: CASSSGQAYNEQFF.

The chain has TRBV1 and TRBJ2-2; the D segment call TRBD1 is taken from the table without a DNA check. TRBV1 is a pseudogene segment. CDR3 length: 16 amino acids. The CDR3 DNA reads TGCACCAGCAGCCAAGATCATGGGGGCGGCACCGGGGAGCTGTTTTTT. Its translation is CTSSQDHGGGTGELFF.

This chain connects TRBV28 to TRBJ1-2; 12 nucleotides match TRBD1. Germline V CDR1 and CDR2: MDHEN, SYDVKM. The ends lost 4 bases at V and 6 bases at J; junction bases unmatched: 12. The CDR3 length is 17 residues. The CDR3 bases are TGTGCCAGCAGTTCACCGGGACAGGGGGCTGGGAGGGATGGCTACACCTTC. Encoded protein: CASSSPGQGAGRDGYTF.

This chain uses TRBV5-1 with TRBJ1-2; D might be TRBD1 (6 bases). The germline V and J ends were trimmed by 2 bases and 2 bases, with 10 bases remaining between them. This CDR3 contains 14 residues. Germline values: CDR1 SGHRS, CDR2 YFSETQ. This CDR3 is CASSFDRPNYGYTF. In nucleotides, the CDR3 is TGCGCCAGCAGCTTCGACAGGCCGAACTATGGCTACACCTTC.

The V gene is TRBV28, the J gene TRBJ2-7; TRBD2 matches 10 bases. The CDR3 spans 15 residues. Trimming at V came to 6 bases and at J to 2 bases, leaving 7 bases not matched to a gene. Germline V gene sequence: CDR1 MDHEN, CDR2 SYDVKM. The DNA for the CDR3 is TGTGCCAGCAGCCTCTCCGGGACTAGCGCCTACGAGCAGTACTTC. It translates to CASSLSGTSAYEQYF.

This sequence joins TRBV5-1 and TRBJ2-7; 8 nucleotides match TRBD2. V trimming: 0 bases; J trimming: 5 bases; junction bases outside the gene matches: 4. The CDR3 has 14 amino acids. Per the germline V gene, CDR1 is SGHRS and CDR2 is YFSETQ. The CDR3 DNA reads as TGCGCCAGCAGCTTGGCGGGACTAGGAGACGAGCAGTACTTC. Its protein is CASSLAGLGDEQYF.

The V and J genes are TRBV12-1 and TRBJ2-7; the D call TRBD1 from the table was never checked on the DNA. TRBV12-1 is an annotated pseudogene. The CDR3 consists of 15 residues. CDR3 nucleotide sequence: TGTGCCAGCAGCTTTGGCCACCCGGGGCAGGGGGAGCAGTACTTC. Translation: CASSFGHPGQGEQYF.

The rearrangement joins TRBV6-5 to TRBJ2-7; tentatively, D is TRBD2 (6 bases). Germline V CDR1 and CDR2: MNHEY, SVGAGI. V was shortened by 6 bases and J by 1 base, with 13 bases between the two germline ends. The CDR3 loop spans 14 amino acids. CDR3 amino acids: CASRRDADSYEQYF. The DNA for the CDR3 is TGTGCCAGCAGGCGGGACGCCGATTCCTACGAGCAGTACTTC.

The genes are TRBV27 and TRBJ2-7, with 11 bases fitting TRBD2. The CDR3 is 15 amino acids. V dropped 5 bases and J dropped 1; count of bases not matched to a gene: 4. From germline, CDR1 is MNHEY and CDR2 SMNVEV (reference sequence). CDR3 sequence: CASSDGTSGSYEQYF. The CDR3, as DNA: TGTGCCAGCAGTGACGGGACTAGCGGTTCCTACGAGCAGTACTTC.

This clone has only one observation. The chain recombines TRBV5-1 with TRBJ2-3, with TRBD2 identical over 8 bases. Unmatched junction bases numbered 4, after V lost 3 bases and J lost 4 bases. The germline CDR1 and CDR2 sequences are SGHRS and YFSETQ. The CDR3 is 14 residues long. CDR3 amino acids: CASSSAGAADTQYF. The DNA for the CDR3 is TGCGCCAGCAGCTCAGCGGGAGCCGCAGATACGCAGTATTTT.

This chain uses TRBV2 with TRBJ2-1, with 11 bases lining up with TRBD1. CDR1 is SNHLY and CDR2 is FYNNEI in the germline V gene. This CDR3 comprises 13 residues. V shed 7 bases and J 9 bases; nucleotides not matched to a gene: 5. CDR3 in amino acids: CASISGTGGEQFF. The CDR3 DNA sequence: TGTGCCAGCATCTCCGGGACAGGGGGTGAGCAGTTCTTC. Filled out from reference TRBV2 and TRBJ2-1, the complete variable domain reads EPEVTQTPSHQVTQMGQEVILRCVPISNHLYFYWYRQILGQKVEFLVSFYNNEISEKSEIFDDQFSVERPDGSNFTLKIRSTKLEDSAMYFCASISGTGGEQFFGPGTRLTVL.

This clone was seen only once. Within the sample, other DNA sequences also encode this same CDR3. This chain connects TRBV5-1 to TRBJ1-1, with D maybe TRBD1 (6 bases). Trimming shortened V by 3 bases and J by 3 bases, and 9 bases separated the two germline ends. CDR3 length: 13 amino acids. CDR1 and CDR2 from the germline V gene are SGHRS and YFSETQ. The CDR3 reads CASSSGQHTEAFF. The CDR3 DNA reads TGCGCCAGCAGCTCTGGACAGCACACTGAAGCTTTCTTT.

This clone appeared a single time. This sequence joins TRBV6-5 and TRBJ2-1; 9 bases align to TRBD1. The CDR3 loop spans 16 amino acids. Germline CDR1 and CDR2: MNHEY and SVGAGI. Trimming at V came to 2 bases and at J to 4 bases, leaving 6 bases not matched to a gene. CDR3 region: CASSYGPGQGYNEQFF. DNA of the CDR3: TGTGCCAGCAGTTACGGGCCGGGACAGGGATACAATGAGCAGTTCTTC.

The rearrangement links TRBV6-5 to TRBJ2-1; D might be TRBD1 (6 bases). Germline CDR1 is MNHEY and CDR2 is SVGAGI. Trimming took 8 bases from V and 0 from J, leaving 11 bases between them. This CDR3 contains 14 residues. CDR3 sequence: CASGQSSSYNEQFF. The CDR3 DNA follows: TGTGCCAGCGGACAGTCCAGCTCCTACAATGAGCAGTTCTTC.

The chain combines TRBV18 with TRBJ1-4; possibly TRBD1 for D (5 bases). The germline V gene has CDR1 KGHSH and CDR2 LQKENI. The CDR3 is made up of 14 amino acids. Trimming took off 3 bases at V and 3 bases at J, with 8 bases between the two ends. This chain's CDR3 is CASSPQGANEKLFF. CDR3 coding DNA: TGTGCCAGCTCACCTCAGGGTGCTAATGAAAAACTGTTTTTT.

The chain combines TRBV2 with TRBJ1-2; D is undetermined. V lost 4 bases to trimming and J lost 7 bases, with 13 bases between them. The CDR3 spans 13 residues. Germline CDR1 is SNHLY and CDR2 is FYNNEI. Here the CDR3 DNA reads TGTGCCAGCAGTGCCGCCCTGGCGGGTGGCTACACCTTC. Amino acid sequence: CASSAALAGGYTF.

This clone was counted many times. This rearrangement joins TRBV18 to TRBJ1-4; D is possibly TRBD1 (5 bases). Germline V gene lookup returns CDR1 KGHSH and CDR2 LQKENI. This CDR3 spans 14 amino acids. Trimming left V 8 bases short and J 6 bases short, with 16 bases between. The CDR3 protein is CASRSGGLYEKLFF. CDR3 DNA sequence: TGTGCCAGCCGGTCGGGGGGTCTATATGAAAAACTGTTTTTT. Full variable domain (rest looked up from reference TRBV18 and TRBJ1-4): NAGVMQNPRHLVRRRGQEARLRCSPMKGHSHVYWYRQLPEEGLKFMVYLQKENIIDESGMPKERFSAEFPKEGPSILRIQQVVRGDSAAYFCASRSGGLYEKLFFGSGTQLSVL.

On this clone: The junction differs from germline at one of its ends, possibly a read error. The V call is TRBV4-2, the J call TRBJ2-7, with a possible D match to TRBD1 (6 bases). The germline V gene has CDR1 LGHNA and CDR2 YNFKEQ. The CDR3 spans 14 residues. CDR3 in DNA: TGTGCCAGCAGCCAAGATGTCCAGGGGATGACAAGCAACTTC. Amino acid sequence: CASSQDVQGMTSNF.

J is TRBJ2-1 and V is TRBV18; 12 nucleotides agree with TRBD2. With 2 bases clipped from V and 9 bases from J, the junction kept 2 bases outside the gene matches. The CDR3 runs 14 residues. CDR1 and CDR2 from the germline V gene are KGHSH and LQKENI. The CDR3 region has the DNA TGTGCCAGCTCACCAATGGGACTAGCGGGTGAGCAGTTCTTC. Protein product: CASSPMGLAGEQFF.

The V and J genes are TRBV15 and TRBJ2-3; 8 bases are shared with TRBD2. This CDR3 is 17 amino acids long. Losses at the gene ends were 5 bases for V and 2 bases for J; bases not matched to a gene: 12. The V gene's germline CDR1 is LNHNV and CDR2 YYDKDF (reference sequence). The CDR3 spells CATSEPPLAGHTDTQYF. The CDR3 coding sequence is TGTGCCACCAGCGAGCCCCCCCTAGCGGGTCACACAGATACGCAGTATTTT.

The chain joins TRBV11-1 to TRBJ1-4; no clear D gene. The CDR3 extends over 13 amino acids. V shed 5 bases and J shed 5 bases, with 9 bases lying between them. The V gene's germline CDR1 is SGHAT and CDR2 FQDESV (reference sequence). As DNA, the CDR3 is TGTGCCAGCAGCCGGAGCCAAAATGAAAAACTGTTTTTT. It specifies CASSRSQNEKLFF.

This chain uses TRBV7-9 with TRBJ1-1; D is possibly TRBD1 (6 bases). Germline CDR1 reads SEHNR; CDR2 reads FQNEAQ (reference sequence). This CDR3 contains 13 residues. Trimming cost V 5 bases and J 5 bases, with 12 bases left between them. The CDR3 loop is CASSGQPSTEAFF. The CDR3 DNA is TGTGCCAGCAGCGGACAGCCATCTACTGAAGCTTTCTTT. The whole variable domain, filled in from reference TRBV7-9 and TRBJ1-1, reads DTGVSQNPRHKITKRGQNVTFRCDPISEHNRLYWYRQTLGQGPEFLTYFQNEAQLEKSRLLSDRFSAERPKGSFSTLEIQRTEQGDSAMYLCASSGQPSTEAFFGQGTRLTVV.

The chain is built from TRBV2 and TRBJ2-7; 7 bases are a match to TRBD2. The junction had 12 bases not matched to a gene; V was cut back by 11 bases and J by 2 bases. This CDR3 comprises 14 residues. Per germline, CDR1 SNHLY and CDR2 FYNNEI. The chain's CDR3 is CAGDDGGTTYEQYF. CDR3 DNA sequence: TGTGCCGGCGATGACGGGGGGACTACCTACGAGCAGTACTTC.

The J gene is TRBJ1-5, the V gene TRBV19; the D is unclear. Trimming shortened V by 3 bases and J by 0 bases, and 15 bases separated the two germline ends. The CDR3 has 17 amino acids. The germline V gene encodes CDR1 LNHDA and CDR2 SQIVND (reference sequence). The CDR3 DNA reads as TGTGCCAGTAGTATTAAGCGATTTAACGCTAGCAATCAGCCCCAGCATTTT. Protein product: CASSIKRFNASNQPQHF.

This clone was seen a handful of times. The CDR3 loop is CASSTGQGYLNTIYF. The CDR3 bases are TGTGCCAGCAGTACCGGACAGGGGTATTTGAACACCATATATTTT. V gene TRBV27 combines with J gene TRBJ1-3, with 9 bases fitting TRBD1. J lost 7 bases, V lost 5 bases, and 9 bases had no gene match. The CDR3 is made up of 15 amino acids. Germline V gives CDR1 MNHEY, CDR2 SMNVEV (reference sequence).